The T cell receptor beta chain described here comes from a study of blood T cells in healthy people across ages. This CDR3 region has 15 residues. Germline loops: CDR1 MDHEN, CDR2 SYDVKM. V lost 6 bases, J lost 3 bases, and 18 bases lay in between. Primers used in a second PCR of roughly 7 to 11 cycles were a sample-barcoded 5' primer and a J-beta primer mix. One entry per CDR3 protein, called by TCRdb with MiXCR from the 5' RACE reads. Here the sample spans over 600,000 distinct CDR3 sequences, 56% being singletons. The specimen sequenced was blood. The receptor was isolated from a man aged 35-49 years in good health. V usage is TRBV28 and J usage is TRBJ2-7; possibly TRBD1 for D (6 bases). CDR3 loop: CASSSSITGNYEQYF. The CDR3, as DNA: TGTGCCAGCAGCTCTAGTATAACAGGGAACTACGAGCAGTACTTC.